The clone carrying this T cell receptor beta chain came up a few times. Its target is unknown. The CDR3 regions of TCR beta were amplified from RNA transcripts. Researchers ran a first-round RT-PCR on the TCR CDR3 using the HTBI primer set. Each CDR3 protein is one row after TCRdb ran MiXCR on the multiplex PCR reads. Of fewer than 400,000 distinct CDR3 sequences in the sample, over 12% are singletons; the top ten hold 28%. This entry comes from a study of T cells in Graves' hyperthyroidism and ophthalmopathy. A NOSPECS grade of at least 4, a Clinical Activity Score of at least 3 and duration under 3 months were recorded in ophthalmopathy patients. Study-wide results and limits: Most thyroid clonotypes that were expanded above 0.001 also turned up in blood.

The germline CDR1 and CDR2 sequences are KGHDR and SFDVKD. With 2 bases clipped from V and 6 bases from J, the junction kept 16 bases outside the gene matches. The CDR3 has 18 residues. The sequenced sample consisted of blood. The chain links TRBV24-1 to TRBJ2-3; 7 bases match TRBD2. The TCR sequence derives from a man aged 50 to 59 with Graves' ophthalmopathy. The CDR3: CATSDSTAGPIREDTQYF. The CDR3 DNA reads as TGTGCCACCAGTGATTCCACAGCGGGACCAATCCGGGAGGATACGCAGTATTTT.